These T cell receptor beta chains were read from a single sample in a study of blood T cell repertoires in COVID-19. Data came from immunoSEQ multiplex PCR; TCRdb stores just in-frame clones and leaves some out. The repertoire holds about 110,000 clones, with roughly 85% as singletons. Sequenced input: peripheral blood. Receptor source: a human donor in a cohort sampled during active COVID-19. The CDR3 runs from the conserved cysteine through the conserved F or W. Fields, in order: J gene, clone size, CDR3 length, D gene, V gene, CDR3 protein, CDR3 DNA. A D gene is named only where the DNA matches it firmly. Expanded clones are given a class, and other clones once, few, many or no size at all.

>TRBJ1-2|.|14|.|TRBV11-2
CASSSFVSAYGYTF
TGTGCCAGCAGTTCTTTCGTGAGTGCCTATGGCTACACCTTC
>TRBJ1-1|.|14|TRBD1|TRBV6-5
CASRIRQGGTEAFF
TGTGCCAGCAGAATTCGACAGGGCGGAACTGAAGCTTTCTTT
>TRBJ2-2|once|13|TRBD1|TRBV10-3
CATRDRNTGELFF
TGTGCCACCAGGGACAGGAACACCGGGGAGCTGTTTTTT
>TRBJ2-1|.|15|TRBD2|TRBV3-1/TRBV3-2
CASSQAGGPWNEQFF
TGTGCCAGCAGCCAGGCGGGAGGGCCATGGAATGAGCAGTTCTTC
>TRBJ1-5|many|13|.|TRBV4-1
CASSLWGVEPQHF
TGCGCCAGCAGCCTGTGGGGGGTGGAGCCCCAGCATTTT
>TRBJ2-3|.|16|TRBD2|TRBV4-2
CASSPTGGGNTDTQYF
TGTGCCAGCAGCCCCACGGGCGGGGGAAACACAGATACGCAGTATTTT
>TRBJ1-2|.|14|.|TRBV7-9
CASSRDIVNYGYTF
TGTGCCAGCAGCCGGGACATCGTTAACTATGGCTACACCTTC
>TRBJ1-2|.|14|TRBD1|TRBV18
CASIQDREAYGYTF
TGTGCCAGCATTCAAGACAGGGAAGCCTATGGCTACACCTTC
>TRBJ2-2|.|15|TRBD1|TRBV6-2/TRBV6-3
CASSATGAGTGELFF
TGTGCCAGCAGTGCGACAGGGGCGGGCACCGGGGAGCTGTTTTTT
>TRBJ1-2|.|17|.|TRBV9
CASSAGLTVGINYGYTF
TGTGCCAGCAGCGCCGGTTTAACAGTGGGTATTAACTATGGCTACACCTTC
>TRBJ1-1|few|11|.|TRBV10-3
CAIRSQGEAFF
TGTGCCATCAGATCGCAGGGGGAAGCTTTCTTT
>TRBJ1-2|.|14|TRBD1|TRBV6-5
CASTTGGQPYGYTF
TGTGCCAGCACTACCGGGGGACAGCCCTATGGCTACACCTTC
>TRBJ1-5|once|15|TRBD1|TRBV28
CASSSTGAGNQPQHF
TGTGCCAGCAGTTCGACAGGGGCTGGCAATCAGCCCCAGCATTTT
>TRBJ1-6|once|14|TRBD1|TRBV18
CASSTTGMNSPLHF
TGTGCCAGCTCAACGACAGGGATGAATTCACCCCTCCACTTT
>TRBJ1-1|once|13|TRBD1|TRBV7-9
CASSWTGVTEAFF
TGTGCCAGCAGCTGGACAGGGGTCACTGAAGCTTTCTTT
>TRBJ2-7|.|14|TRBD1|TRBV10-3
CAIRGTVSSYEQYF
TGTGCCATCAGGGGGACAGTAAGCTCCTACGAGCAGTACTTC
>TRBJ2-7|.|12|.|TRBV30
CAWSLPGYEQYF
TGTGCCTGGAGTCTCCCGGGCTACGAGCAGTACTTC
>TRBJ1-1|.|15|.|TRBV7-3
CASSLMGGPDTEAFF
TGTGCCAGCAGCTTGATGGGGGGACCGGACACTGAAGCTTTCTTT
>TRBJ1-2|.|13|TRBD1|TRBV6-2/TRBV6-3
CASSWTGGVGYTF
TGTGCCAGCAGTTGGACAGGGGGCGTCGGCTACACCTTC
>TRBJ2-3|.|15|.|TRBV28
CASSLVASGTDTQYF
TGTGCCAGCAGTTTGGTCGCTAGCGGCACAGATACGCAGTATTTT
>TRBJ2-2|.|15|TRBD1|TRBV18
CASSPTGQGHGELFF
TGTGCCAGCTCACCTACAGGACAGGGGCACGGGGAGCTGTTTTTT
>TRBJ1-2|.|13|.|TRBV6-5
CASTLDTNYGYTF
TGTGCCAGCACCCTGGACACTAACTATGGCTACACCTTC
>TRBJ2-2|.|12|.|TRBV3-1/TRBV3-2
CASRDLPGELFF
TGTGCCAGCAGGGACTTGCCCGGGGAGCTGTTTTTT
>TRBJ2-2|.|15|TRBD2|TRBV5-1
CASSTSGGATGELFF
TGCGCCAGCAGCACCAGCGGGGGGGCCACCGGGGAGCTGTTTTTT
>TRBJ1-2|.|17|.|TRBV11-2
CASSLTVLGFGNYGYTF
TGTGCCAGCAGCTTGACAGTTTTGGGTTTCGGGAACTATGGCTACACCTTC
>TRBJ1-6|.|14|TRBD1|TRBV6-1
CASSETGLNSPLHF
TGTGCCAGCAGTGAGACAGGGCTCAATTCACCCCTCCACTTT
>TRBJ2-7|.|16|TRBD1|TRBV10-3
CAISPGAGTGGNEQYF
TGTGCCATCAGTCCTGGCGCCGGGACAGGTGGTAACGAGCAGTACTTC
>TRBJ2-1|.|16|TRBD2|TRBV18
CASSPGLAGVSNEQFF
TGTGCCAGCTCACCCGGACTAGCGGGAGTTTCTAATGAGCAGTTCTTC
>TRBJ2-1|.|15|TRBD1|TRBV13
CASSPRDRGNDEQFF
TGTGCCAGCAGCCCCCGGGACAGGGGAAATGATGAGCAGTTCTTC
>TRBJ1-3|few|15|.|TRBV7-3
CASSLTTASGNTIYF
TGTGCCAGCAGCTTAACGACAGCCTCTGGAAACACCATATATTTT
>TRBJ2-1|.|16|TRBD2|TRBV6-1
CASSEFQRGGYNEQFF
TGTGCCAGCAGTGAGTTCCAGCGGGGGGGCTACAATGAGCAGTTCTTC
>TRBJ2-3|.|13|TRBD1|TRBV12-3/TRBV12-4
CASRRQGTDTQYF
TGTGCCAGCAGGCGACAGGGGACAGATACGCAGTATTTT
>TRBJ1-4|.|13|.|TRBV11-2
CASSRVQNEKLFF
TGTGCCAGCAGCCGGGTGCAGAATGAAAAACTGTTTTTT
>TRBJ2-1|.|15|.|TRBV9
CASSPQRLSYNEQFF
TGTGCCAGCAGCCCCCAGCGGTTGAGCTACAATGAGCAGTTCTTC
>TRBJ2-1|few|15|TRBD1|TRBV5-1
CASSTGQGVSNEQFF
TGCGCCAGCAGCACCGGACAGGGTGTCAGCAATGAGCAGTTCTTC
>TRBJ2-7|.|12|.|TRBV5-1
CATTGLPYEQYF
TGCGCCACTACTGGGCTCCCTTACGAGCAGTACTTC
>TRBJ1-1|.|15|TRBD1|TRBV13
CASSQEGQLNTEAFF
TGTGCCAGCAGCCAGGAGGGACAGCTAAACACTGAAGCTTTCTTT
>TRBJ1-2|.|15|TRBD1|TRBV19
CASSPTGTGTYGYTF
TGTGCCAGTAGTCCAACCGGGACAGGGACTTATGGCTACACCTTC
>TRBJ2-2|.|14|TRBD2|TRBV3-1/TRBV3-2
CASSPTGGRGELFF
TGTGCCAGCAGCCCGACTGGCGGGAGGGGGGAGCTGTTTTTT
>TRBJ1-4|.|15|TRBD1|TRBV7-9
CASRSDRETNEKLFF
TGTGCCAGCAGAAGTGACAGGGAAACTAATGAAAAACTGTTTTTT
>TRBJ2-5|few|14|.|TRBV18
CASSPTNNQETQYF
TGTGCCAGCTCACCAACTAATAACCAAGAGACCCAGTACTTC
>TRBJ2-5|.|12|.|TRBV6-6
CASSYSKETQYF
TGTGCCAGCAGTTACTCCAAAGAGACCCAGTACTTC
>TRBJ2-5|.|14|TRBD1|TRBV5-1
CASSTGQGGETQYF
TGCGCCAGCAGCACTGGACAGGGTGGAGAGACCCAGTACTTC
>TRBJ1-1|.|16|TRBD1|TRBV28
CASSPYRQGALIEAFF
TGTGCCAGCAGTCCGTACCGACAGGGGGCGTTGATTGAAGCTTTCTTT
>TRBJ2-7|few|15|.|TRBV2
CASSAPPSVSYEQYF
TGTGCCAGCAGTGCTCCTCCGTCGGTTTCCTACGAGCAGTACTTC
>TRBJ1-1|.|14|.|TRBV19
CASSIGGLISEAFF
TGTGCCAGTAGTATCGGCGGCCTGATCTCTGAAGCTTTCTTT
>TRBJ2-5|.|16|.|TRBV24-1
CATSAGGPGVGETQYF
TGTGCCACCAGTGCAGGAGGGCCCGGAGTAGGCGAGACCCAGTACTTC
>TRBJ1-1|.|14|TRBD1|TRBV7-2
CASSPTGAGTEAFF
TGTGCCAGCAGCCCAACAGGGGCGGGGACTGAAGCTTTCTTT
>TRBJ1-1|.|14|TRBD1|TRBV28
CASRGTGQGTEAFF
TGTGCCAGCAGGGGGACAGGGCAGGGCACTGAAGCTTTCTTT
>TRBJ1-2|few|15|.|TRBV5-5
CASSLGDSLNYGYTF
TGTGCCAGCAGCCTGGGTGACAGCCTTAACTATGGCTACACCTTC
>TRBJ2-7|.|13|TRBD1|TRBV28
CASSGQGLYEQYF
TGTGCCAGCAGTGGACAGGGTCTTTACGAGCAGTACTTC
>TRBJ1-4|once|16|TRBD1|TRBV5-7
CASSLNRGSLNEKLFF
TGTGCCAGCAGCTTAAACAGGGGGTCGTTAAATGAAAAACTGTTTTTT
>TRBJ2-5|.|11|.|TRBV2
CASSLQETQYF
TGTGCCAGCAGTCTACAAGAGACCCAGTACTTC